One sample yielded the 16 T cell receptor beta chains listed below, sequenced in a study of tumor-infiltrating lymphocytes in primary liver carcinoma. They got blood RNA out of unsorted whole blood and also pulled out germline DNA. Reverse transcription of approximately 0.55 ug total RNA with a constant-region primer produced TCR beta cDNA. TCR beta libraries came from three nested multiplex PCR rounds using slightly modified ARM-PCR. The first two PCR rounds used TRBV1-TRBV30 forward primers with a C-beta reverse primer, about 10 cycles each. TCRdb analysed the multiplex PCR reads with MiXCR anew, one entry per CDR3 protein. The sample includes approximately 300,000 distinct CDR3 sequences, 55% to 65% of them seen just once. Sequencing was carried out using peripheral blood. The receptor set was obtained from a middle-aged man with primary liver carcinoma and hepatitis B virus infection.

In the case of this clonotype: A much more abundant neighbour one base away suggests this may be a read error. The genes are TRBV10-3 and TRBJ2-3, with unresolved D. Germline CDR1 reads ENHRY; CDR2 reads SYGVKD. CDR3 length: 18 residues. V was trimmed by 2 bases and J by 0 bases, leaving 18 bases between them. CDR3 nucleotides: TGTGCCATCAGTGAGCCGGATTTGGCAGGAGTTAGCACAGATACGCAGTATTTT. Protein: CAISEPDLAGVSTDTQYF.

Concerning this clonotype itself: Because it lacks the conserved phenylalanine or tryptophan at the end, this CDR3 is likely a read error. The V gene is TRBV11-1, the J gene TRBJ2-1, with D perhaps matching TRBD2 (5 bases). CDR1 SGHAT and CDR2 FQDESV come from the germline V gene (reference sequence). This CDR3 contains 16 residues. The CDR3 loop reads CDSIPNGRTDYSEQFL. The CDR3 DNA is TGTGACAGCATCCCAAACGGGCGGACTGATTACAGTGAGCAGTTCCTC.

In its sample, this clonotype was seen once. This clone may be a read error of a much larger clone one base away. No conserved phenylalanine or tryptophan ends this CDR3, so it is likely a read error. The rearrangement links TRBV5-1 to TRBJ1-3; D is unresolved. Germline V gives CDR1 SGHRS, CDR2 YFSETQ. The CDR3 runs 15 residues. V was clipped by 3 bases and J by 4 bases, with 14 bases between them. As DNA, the CDR3 is TGCGCCAGCAGCTCGCCGGCAGCTAACGGAAACACCATATATATT. It codes for CASSSPAANGNTIYI.

The sample holds one count of this clonotype. This may come from a read error, since a much larger clone is one base off. This sequence joins TRBV5-5 and TRBJ1-5; D is possibly TRBD1 (5 bases). The V gene's germline CDR1 is SGHKS and CDR2 YYEKEE (reference sequence). Trimming removed 1 base at V and 5 bases at J, with 10 bases between. This CDR3 comprises 14 residues. The CDR3 region is CASSLWTGDQPQHF. The CDR3 nucleotides read TGTGCCAGCAGCTTGTGGACGGGGGATCAGCCCCAGCATTTT.

As concerns this clonotype: Without the conserved terminal phenylalanine or tryptophan, this CDR3 likely stems from a read error. This chain joins TRBV30 and TRBJ2-7; possibly TRBD1 or TRBD2 for D (5 bases each). Germline V lookup: CDR1 GTSNPN, CDR2 SVGIG (reference sequence). This CDR3 comprises 11 residues. The V gene lost 7 bases and the J gene lost 8 bases, with 15 bases spanning the gap. DNA of the CDR3: TGTGCCTCCCAAGGGACGCGGAAGCAGTACTCG. Translated: CASQGTRKQYS.

The V gene is TRBV12-3 or TRBV12-4, the J gene TRBJ1-5; possibly TRBD1 or TRBD2 for D (5 bases each). The J call may be faulty, since TRBJ2-3 better matches the DNA end. The CDR3 has 15 residues. This CDR3 reads CASSLGVGVGQPQYF. DNA for the CDR3: TGTGCCAGCAGTTTAGGGGTGGGGGTTGGTCAGCCCCAGTATTTT.

In this sample, this clonotype turned up many times. The rearrangement joins TRBV6-2 or TRBV6-3 to TRBJ2-7; D remains unclear. Deletions cut 2 bases from V and 7 bases from J, with 9 bases between. The V gene's germline CDR1 is MNHEY and CDR2 SVGEGT. CDR3 size: 12 residues. The CDR3 reads CASSYPTEEQYF. CDR3 coding DNA: TGTGCCAGCAGTTACCCCACGGAGGAGCAGTACTTC.

Points on this clonotype: A much bigger clone sits one base away, suggesting this may be a read error. V gene TRBV11-2 combines with J gene TRBJ2-1, with TRBD2 matching over 11 bases. Germline CDR1 is SGHAT and CDR2 is FQNNGV. Germline trimming cut 5 bases from V and 7 bases from J; bases unmatched to any gene: 4. The CDR3 spans 14 residues. CDR3: CASSPGLADNEQFF. In DNA, the CDR3 is TGTGCCAGCAGCCCGGGACTAGCGGATAATGAGCAGTTCTTC.

The genes are TRBV25-1 and TRBJ2-3; 8 bases are shared with TRBD2. In germline, CDR1 is MGHDK, CDR2 SYGVNS. The V segment lost 8 bases and the J segment 4 bases; nucleotides outside the gene matches: 17. This CDR3 has 17 residues. The chain's CDR3 is CASPRKAPETSADTQYF. As DNA, the CDR3 is TGTGCCAGCCCGCGAAAAGCGCCAGAGACTAGCGCAGATACGCAGTATTTT. Complete variable domain (other parts from reference TRBV25-1 and TRBJ2-3): EADIYQTPRYLVIGTGKKITLECSQTMGHDKMYWYQQDPGMELHLIHYSYGVNSTEKGDLSSESTVSRIRTEHFPLTLESARPSHTSQYLCASPRKAPETSADTQYFGPGTRLTVL.

This chain joins TRBV13 and TRBJ1-1; maybe TRBD1 (5 bases). V gave up 5 bases and J gave up 4 bases, with 14 bases separating them. The length of the CDR3 is 14 residues. From germline, CDR1 is PRHDT and CDR2 FYEKMQ (reference sequence). For the CDR3, the DNA is TGTGCCAGCAGCCCACGGACAAGGGGCACTGAAGCTTTCTTT. Amino acids: CASSPRTRGTEAFF.

This clonotype was seen more than once but under ten times. The rearrangement joins TRBV18 to TRBJ2-7; 9 positions match TRBD1. V gave up 3 bases and J gave up 4 bases; unmatched junction bases: 7. This CDR3 contains 15 residues. Looked up from germline, CDR1 is KGHSH and CDR2 is LQKENI. CDR3 in DNA: TGTGCCAGCTCACCTCCGGGACAGGGATCGTACGAGCAGTACTTC. This encodes CASSPPGQGSYEQYF.

This clonotype was counted between two and nine times. The V gene is TRBV5-1, the J gene TRBJ2-1, with 7 bases identical to TRBD1. Germline assignment: CDR1 SGHRS and CDR2 YFSETQ. The CDR3 covers 13 residues. V was clipped by 3 bases and J by 7 bases; unmatched bases: 4. CDR3 DNA sequence: TGCGCCAGCAGCTCGGGACAGACAAATGAGCAGTTCTTC. Translated, it gives CASSSGQTNEQFF.

V is TRBV5-1 and J is TRBJ2-7; 10 bases align to TRBD1. This CDR3 is 15 amino acids long. The J segment lost 5 bases and the V segment lost 2 bases, leaving 7 bases of the junction unmatched. The germline V gene encodes CDR1 SGHRS and CDR2 YFSETQ. The CDR3, as DNA: TGCGCCAGCAGCTTACGGACAGGGGGACGGGACGAGCAGTACTTC. Translated, it gives CASSLRTGGRDEQYF.

This clonotype occurred many times. This chain links TRBV6-5 with TRBJ1-5; perhaps TRBD1 as D (5 bases). Germline-derived CDR1 and CDR2 are MNHEY and SVGAGI. With 0 bases removed from V and 6 bases from J, the gap between germline ends came to 12 bases. This CDR3 has 15 amino acids. The CDR3 bases are TGTGCCAGCAGTTACTCGAGGGACGGACGTCAGCCCCAGCATTTT. This sequence encodes CASSYSRDGRQPQHF.

About this clonotype: A much larger clone sits a single nucleotide away, making a read error possible. The rearrangement joins TRBV7-8 to TRBJ2-6; D not certain. The CDR3 has 12 amino acids. V was trimmed by 4 bases and J by 5 bases, leaving 3 bases between them. Germline CDR1 and CDR2: SGHVS and FQNEAQ. The CDR3 sequence: CASSSRANVLTF. The CDR3 coding sequence is TGTGCCAGCAGCTCAAGGGCCAACGTCCTGACTTTC.

This clonotype was detected only a few times. Being one base from a much bigger clone, this may be a read error. This chain connects TRBV12-3 or TRBV12-4 to TRBJ2-7; unclear D gene. CDR3 length equals 14 residues. As DNA, the CDR3 is TGTGTCAGCAGTTTAACGGCGGAACGTCCTATTCCTTACTTC. Translation: CVSSLTAERPIPYF.